These 19 T cell receptor beta chains came from one sample sequenced in a study of T cells in Graves' hyperthyroidism and ophthalmopathy (dated by TCRdb to the late 2010s). The protocol used for the library was multiplex PCR. TCRdb shows the sequencer as Illumina HiSeq 2000. TCR beta CDR3 regions were amplified from RNA transcripts. A first-round RT-PCR of the TCR CDR3 used the HTBI primer set with the Qiagen OneStep RT-PCR kit. The public sequencing data were trimmed at Q25 with fastp and processed into clonotypes with MiXCR by TCRdb, which kept only in-frame beta chains. Entries are consolidated by CDR3 protein sequence, retaining the most common genes and DNA. The sample yields 700,000 to 850,000 distinct CDR3 sequences; approximately 36% were counted once. The ten largest clonotypes hold less than 35% of the sample. The sequenced sample was blood. These receptors came from a woman in her forties with Graves' hyperthyroidism.

This clonotype has a count of ten or more. This chain joins TRBV12-3 or TRBV12-4 and TRBJ1-5; TRBD1 agrees at 8 bases. V dropped 7 bases and J dropped 6; count of bases not matched to a gene: 11. This CDR3 comprises 15 residues. The CDR3 loop is CASTRGDRRGQPQHF. In DNA, the CDR3 is TGTGCCAGCACGCGGGGGGACAGGAGAGGTCAGCCCCAGCATTTT.

With regard to this clonotype: A much larger clone differs from this one at a single base, so this may be a read error. V gene TRBV13 combines with J gene TRBJ2-7, with 9 bases fitting TRBD1. V gave up 6 bases and J gave up 5 bases; unmatched junction bases: 5. The germline gives CDR1 PRHDT, CDR2 FYEKMQ (reference sequence). The length of the CDR3 is 13 residues. CDR3 DNA: TGTGCCAGCAGGGAACAGGGGGCAAACGAGCAGTACTTC. Residues: CASREQGANEQYF.

This clonotype was counted ten times or more. The chain has TRBV6-6 and TRBJ1-2; 9 nucleotides agree with TRBD1. The germline V gene encodes CDR1 MNHNY and CDR2 SVGAGI (reference sequence). The CDR3 covers 16 residues. The ends lost 2 bases at V and 7 bases at J; junction bases unmatched: 11. Here the CDR3 DNA reads TGTGCCAGCAGTTACCCGACCGGGACAGGGCACTCTGGCTACACCTTC. It specifies CASSYPTGTGHSGYTF.

This clonotype was counted a few times. This chain connects TRBV5-1 to TRBJ2-2; D not certain. The CDR3 spans 14 residues. The germline CDR1 and CDR2 sequences are SGHRS and YFSETQ. V dropped 0 bases and J dropped 7 bases, with 10 bases sitting between them. CDR3 loop: CASSLGPIHGELFF. CDR3 sequence (DNA): TGCGCCAGCAGCTTGGGACCGATTCACGGGGAGCTGTTTTTT.

This clonotype has ten or more counts. V and J are TRBV20-1 and TRBJ1-5, with no clear D. V lost 6 bases and J 1 base, leaving 16 bases between the germline ends. CDR3 length equals 15 residues. Germline CDR1 reads DFQATT; CDR2 reads SNEGSKA (reference sequence). The CDR3 protein is CSADPVEGSNQPQHF. The CDR3 DNA follows: TGCAGTGCCGATCCGGTCGAGGGAAGCAATCAGCCCCAGCATTTT.

Many counts were recorded for this clonotype. CDR3 DNA: TGTGCCATCAGTGAGTACACAGATACGCAGTATTTT. Protein: CAISEYTDTQYF. V gene TRBV10-3 combines with J gene TRBJ2-3, with D hard to call. This CDR3 contains 12 residues. V lost 1 base, J lost 2 bases, and 1 base lay in between. The germline gives CDR1 ENHRY, CDR2 SYGVKD.

This clonotype was picked up a small number of times. The J gene is TRBJ1-6, the V gene TRBV6-5; TRBD1 agrees at 10 bases. After removal of 0 bases from V and 0 bases from J, the junction contained 11 bases not matched to a gene. The CDR3 loop spans 21 amino acids. In germline, CDR1 is MNHEY, CDR2 SVGAGI. The CDR3 DNA reads TGTGCCAGCAGTTACTCACGTTCCTATTGGACAGGGGGCTCCTATAATTCACCCCTCCACTTT. This gives the protein CASSYSRSYWTGGSYNSPLHF.

As for this clonotype: Here the CDR3 omits its conserved ending phenylalanine or tryptophan, so a read error is the likely source. The chain employs TRBV7-9 and TRBJ1-4; TRBD1 agrees at 8 bases. The CDR3 loop spans 15 amino acids. V was pared by 3 bases and J by 8 bases, with 8 bases of the junction left unmatched. CDR1 and CDR2 (germline): SEHNR, FQNEAQ (reference sequence). The DNA of the CDR3 is TGTGCCAGCAGCTTGGATCCAGGGGGCCGGGAAAAACTGTTTCTT. Its protein product is CASSLDPGGREKLFL.

This chain connects TRBV5-1 to TRBJ1-2; the D gene is possibly TRBD1 (6 bases). Germline CDR1 SGHRS, CDR2 YFSETQ. Trimming cost V 0 bases and J 5 bases, with 14 bases left between them. The CDR3 covers 15 residues. The CDR3 loop reads CASSLDRATIYGYTF. The CDR3 region has the DNA TGCGCCAGCAGCTTGGACAGGGCGACGATATATGGCTACACCTTC.

This clonotype was detected many times. The chain employs TRBV10-3 and TRBJ1-2, with D possibly being TRBD1 (6 bases). Germline V lookup: CDR1 ENHRY, CDR2 SYGVKD. This CDR3 contains 15 residues. The V end lost 4 bases, the J end lost 4 bases, and 16 bases lay between the germline ends. CDR3 sequence reads: CAISAGAPLGYGYTF. The CDR3 coding sequence is TGTGCCATCAGTGCGGGGGCCCCCCTTGGCTATGGCTACACCTTC.

On this clonotype: A much larger clone differs by one base, so this may be a read error. The CDR3 does not close with the conserved phenylalanine or tryptophan, likely indicating a read error. The chain employs TRBV10-3 and TRBJ2-5, with D unresolved. The germline gives CDR1 ENHRY, CDR2 SYGVKD. This CDR3 comprises 16 residues. V was clipped by 3 bases and J by 4 bases, with 18 bases between them. CDR3 amino acids: CAISEVGLWSRETQYL. Here the CDR3 DNA reads TGTGCCATCAGTGAAGTCGGCTTGTGGAGTCGAGAGACCCAGTACCTC.

This clonotype occurred many times. This chain links TRBV6-5 with TRBJ1-1; D gene unclear. The germline CDR1 and CDR2 sequences are MNHEY and SVGAGI. Trimming cost V 0 bases and J 11 bases, with 13 bases left between them. This CDR3 has 13 residues. The CDR3 nucleotides are TGTGCCAGCAGTTACTCGATAAAGGGTCGGGCTTTCTTT. Protein: CASSYSIKGRAFF.

The chain uses TRBV29-1 and TRBJ1-5; 8 bases line up with TRBD1. There are 14 residues in the CDR3. Per germline, CDR1 SQVTM and CDR2 ANQGSEA. Unmatched junction bases numbered 6, after V lost 3 bases and J lost 5 bases. The CDR3 region has the DNA TGCAGCGTTGACGACGGACAGGGTGATCAGCCCCAGCATTTT. Translating it yields CSVDDGQGDQPQHF.

With respect to this clonotype: One junction end does not reproduce the germline sequence, and a read error may be involved. The chain joins TRBV11-2 to TRBJ2-5; D possibly corresponds to TRBD2 (6 bases). Germline CDR1 is SGHAT and CDR2 is FQNNGV. The CDR3 has 14 residues. The CDR3 loop is CASSSFGGSETPYF. The CDR3 nucleotides read TGTGCCAGCAGCTCATTCGGAGGGTCGGAGACCCCGTACTTC. Filled out from reference TRBV11-2 and TRBJ2-5, the complete variable domain reads EAGVAQSPRYKIIEKRQSVAFWCNPISGHATLYWYQQILGQGPKLLIQFQNNGVVDDSQLPKDRFSAERLKGVDSTLKIQPAKLEDSAVYLCASSSFGGSETPYFGPGTRLLVL.

On this clonotype: A read error may explain this, as a much larger clone is one base away. The V and J genes are TRBV7-2 and TRBJ1-2, with D possibly TRBD1 on 5 matching bases. The CDR3 runs to 13 residues. Between the trimmed V and J ends, which lost 6 bases and 5 bases, there was a span of 13 bases. CDR1 is SGHTA, CDR2 FQGNSA, per germline. CDR3 amino acids: CASRPTAVYGYTF. CDR3 coding DNA: TGTGCCAGCAGGCCGACAGCTGTGTATGGCTACACCTTC.

This clonotype came up a few times. V and J are TRBV4-1 and TRBJ1-6; D call uncertain. The CDR3 is made up of 13 amino acids. Germline-derived CDR1 and CDR2 are MGHRA and YSYEKL. Trimming pared 0 bases from V and 9 bases from J, leaving 6 bases between. The CDR3 reads CASSQEVSSPLHF. CDR3 DNA: TGCGCCAGCAGCCAAGAAGTGAGTTCACCCCTCCACTTT.

To note about this clonotype: A much larger clone differs from this one at a single base, so this may be a read error. Here the CDR3 omits its conserved ending phenylalanine or tryptophan, so a read error is the likely source. The chain uses TRBV19 and TRBJ1-1, with 8 bases that match TRBD1. V was clipped by 6 bases and J by 6 bases; unmatched bases: 6. The germline V gene encodes CDR1 LNHDA and CDR2 SQIVND (reference sequence). The CDR3 runs 13 residues. CDR3 sequence: CASRRQGMAEAFL. Written as DNA, the CDR3 is TGTGCCAGTAGGAGACAGGGGATGGCTGAAGCTTTCCTT.

With regard to this clonotype: Being one base from a much bigger clone, this may be a read error. This rearrangement joins TRBV2 to TRBJ1-5; D may be TRBD1 (6 bases). This CDR3 is built from 16 residues. From germline, CDR1 is SNHLY and CDR2 FYNNEI. Between the trimmed V and J ends, which lost 5 bases and 3 bases, there was a span of 17 bases. Written as DNA, the CDR3 is TGTGCCAGCAGTAGAGGAGGGGGGGGGCTCAATCAGCCCCAGCATTTT. As protein: CASSRGGGGLNQPQHF.

The sample holds many counts of this clonotype. The chain links TRBV6-5 to TRBJ2-5; D may be TRBD1 (6 bases). The CDR3 contains 14 residues. V was trimmed by 5 bases and J by 2 bases, leaving 12 bases between them. Per the germline V gene, CDR1 is MNHEY and CDR2 is SVGAGI. DNA of the CDR3: TGTGCCAGCAGTCCAGGGGAAGGGCAAGAGACCCAGTACTTC. Amino acid sequence: CASSPGEGQETQYF.